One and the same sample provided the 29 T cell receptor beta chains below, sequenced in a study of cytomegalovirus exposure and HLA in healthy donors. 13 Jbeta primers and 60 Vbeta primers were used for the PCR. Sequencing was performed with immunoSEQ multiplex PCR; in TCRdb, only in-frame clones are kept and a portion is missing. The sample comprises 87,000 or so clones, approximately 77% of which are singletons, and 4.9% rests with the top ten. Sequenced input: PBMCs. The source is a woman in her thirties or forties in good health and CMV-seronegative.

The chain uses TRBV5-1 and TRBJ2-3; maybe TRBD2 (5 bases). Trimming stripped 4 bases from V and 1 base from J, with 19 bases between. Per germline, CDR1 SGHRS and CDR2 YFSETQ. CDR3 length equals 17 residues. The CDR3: CASSPGWTASRTDTQYF. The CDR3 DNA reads TGCGCCAGCAGCCCTGGGTGGACTGCCTCCCGCACAGATACGCAGTATTTT.

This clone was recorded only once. The CDR3: CASSLGREGERTQYF. The CDR3 region has the DNA TGTGCCAGCAGTTTGGGCAGGGAAGGAGAAAGGACCCAGTACTTC. The chain has TRBV27 and TRBJ2-5; possibly TRBD1 for D (5 bases). V was trimmed by 3 bases and J by 7 bases, leaving 18 bases between them. CDR3 length equals 15 residues. The germline V gene has CDR1 MNHEY and CDR2 SMNVEV (reference sequence).

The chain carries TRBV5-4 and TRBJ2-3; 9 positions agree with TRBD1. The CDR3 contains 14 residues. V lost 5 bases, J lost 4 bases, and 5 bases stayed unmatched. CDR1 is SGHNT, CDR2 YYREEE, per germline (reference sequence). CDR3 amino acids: CASSSGQGPDTQYF. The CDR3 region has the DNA TGTGCCAGCAGTTCGGGACAGGGCCCAGATACGCAGTATTTT.

The CDR3 protein is CASSYPQGAAEAFF. CDR3 DNA: TGTGCCAGCAGTTACCCACAGGGGGCTGCGGAAGCTTTCTTT. The rearrangement joins TRBV6-6 to TRBJ1-1, with TRBD1 matching 9 bases. Losses at the gene ends were 2 bases for V and 8 bases for J; bases not matched to a gene: 6. The CDR3 length is 14 residues. Germline assignment: CDR1 MNHNY and CDR2 SVGAGI (reference sequence).

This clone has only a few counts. The chain's CDR3 is CASSIARQGADTQYF. The CDR3 DNA follows: TGTGCCAGTAGTATAGCCCGTCAGGGGGCAGATACGCAGTATTTT. The V call is TRBV19, the J call TRBJ2-3; TRBD1 agrees at 7 bases. CDR3 size: 15 residues. With V trimmed by 1 base and J by 4 bases, 5 bases remained unmatched. CDR1 and CDR2 from the germline V gene are LNHDA and SQIVND (reference sequence). The variable domain in full, with the rest retrieved from reference TRBV19 and TRBJ2-3, is DGGITQSPKYLFRKEGQNVTLSCEQNLNHDAMYWYRQDPGQGLRLIYYSQIVNDFQKGDIAEGYSVSREKKESFPLTVTSAQKNPTAFYLCASSIARQGADTQYFGPGTRLTVL.

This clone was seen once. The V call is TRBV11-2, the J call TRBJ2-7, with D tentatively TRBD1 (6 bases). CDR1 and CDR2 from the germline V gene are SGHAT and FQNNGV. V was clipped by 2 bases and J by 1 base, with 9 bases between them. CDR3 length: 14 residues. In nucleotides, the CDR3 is TGTGCCAGCAGCTTAATCCAGGGGTCCTACGAGCAGTACTTC. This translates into CASSLIQGSYEQYF. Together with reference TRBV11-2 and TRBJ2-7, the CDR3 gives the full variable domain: EAGVAQSPRYKIIEKRQSVAFWCNPISGHATLYWYQQILGQGPKLLIQFQNNGVVDDSQLPKDRFSAERLKGVDSTLKIQPAKLEDSAVYLCASSLIQGSYEQYFGPGTRLTVT.

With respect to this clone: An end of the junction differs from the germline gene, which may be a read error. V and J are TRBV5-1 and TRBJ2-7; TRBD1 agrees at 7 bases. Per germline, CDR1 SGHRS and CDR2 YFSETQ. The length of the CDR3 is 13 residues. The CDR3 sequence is CASSLVGGHEQYF. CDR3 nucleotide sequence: TGTGCCAGCAGCTTGGTAGGGGGCCACGAGCAGTACTTC.

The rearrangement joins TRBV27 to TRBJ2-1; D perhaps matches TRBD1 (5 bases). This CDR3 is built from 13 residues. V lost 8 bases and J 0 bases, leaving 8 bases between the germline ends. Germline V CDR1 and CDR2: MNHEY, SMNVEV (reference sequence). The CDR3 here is CASRQSSYNEQFF. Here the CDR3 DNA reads TGTGCCAGCCGACAGAGCTCCTACAATGAGCAGTTCTTC.

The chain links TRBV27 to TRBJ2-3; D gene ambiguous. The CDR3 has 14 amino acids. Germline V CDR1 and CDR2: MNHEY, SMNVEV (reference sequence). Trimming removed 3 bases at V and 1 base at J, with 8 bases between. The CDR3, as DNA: TGTGCCAGCAGTTTGGTACTCGGCACAGATACGCAGTATTTT. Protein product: CASSLVLGTDTQYF.

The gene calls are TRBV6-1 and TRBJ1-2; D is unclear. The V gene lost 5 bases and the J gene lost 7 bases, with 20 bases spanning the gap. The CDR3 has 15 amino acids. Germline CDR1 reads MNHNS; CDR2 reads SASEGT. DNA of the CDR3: TGTGCCAGCAGTCCCCAGTCGGGAGTTTTGACTGGCTACACCTTC. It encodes CASSPQSGVLTGYTF.

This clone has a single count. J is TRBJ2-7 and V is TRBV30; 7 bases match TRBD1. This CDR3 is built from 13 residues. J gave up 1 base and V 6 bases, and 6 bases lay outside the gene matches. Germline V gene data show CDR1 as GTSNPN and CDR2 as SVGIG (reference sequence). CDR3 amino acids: CACQGDSSYEQYF. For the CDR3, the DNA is TGTGCCTGCCAAGGGGACAGTTCCTACGAGCAGTACTTC.

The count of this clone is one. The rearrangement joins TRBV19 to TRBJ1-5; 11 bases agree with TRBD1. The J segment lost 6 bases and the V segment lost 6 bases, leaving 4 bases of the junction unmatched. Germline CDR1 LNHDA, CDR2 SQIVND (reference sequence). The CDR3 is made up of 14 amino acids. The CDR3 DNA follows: TGTGCCAGTAGAGGGACAGGGGGTTCTCAGCCCCAGCATTTT. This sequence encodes CASRGTGGSQPQHF.

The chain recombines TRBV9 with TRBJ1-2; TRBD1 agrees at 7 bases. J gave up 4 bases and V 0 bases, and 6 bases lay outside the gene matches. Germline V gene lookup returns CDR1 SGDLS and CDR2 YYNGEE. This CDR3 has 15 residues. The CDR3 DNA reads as TGTGCCAGCAGCGTAGGCGGGACAGCTAGCTATGGCTACACCTTC. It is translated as CASSVGGTASYGYTF.

Here the CDR3 reads CASTSPGLDTQYF. CDR3 nucleotides: TGCGCCAGCACTTCACCGGGTTTAGATACGCAGTATTTT. This sequence joins TRBV5-1 and TRBJ2-3; D is unclear. Looked up from germline, CDR1 is SGHRS and CDR2 is YFSETQ. Trimming removed 6 bases from V and 5 bases from J, with 13 bases in between. CDR3 length equals 13 residues.

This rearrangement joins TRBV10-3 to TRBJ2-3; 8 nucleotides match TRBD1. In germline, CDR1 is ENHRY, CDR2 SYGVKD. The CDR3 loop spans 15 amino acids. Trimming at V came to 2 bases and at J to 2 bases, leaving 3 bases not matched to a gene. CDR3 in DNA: TGTGCCATCAGTGAGGGTCAGGGGGCCACAGATACGCAGTATTTT. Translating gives CAISEGQGATDTQYF.

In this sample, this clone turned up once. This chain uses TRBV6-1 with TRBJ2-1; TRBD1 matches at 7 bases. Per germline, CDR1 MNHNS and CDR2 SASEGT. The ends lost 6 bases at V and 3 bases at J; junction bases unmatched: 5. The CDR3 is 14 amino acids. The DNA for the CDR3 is TGTGCCAGCAGGCTGGGGACAGACTACAATGAGCAGTTCTTC. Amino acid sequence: CASRLGTDYNEQFF.

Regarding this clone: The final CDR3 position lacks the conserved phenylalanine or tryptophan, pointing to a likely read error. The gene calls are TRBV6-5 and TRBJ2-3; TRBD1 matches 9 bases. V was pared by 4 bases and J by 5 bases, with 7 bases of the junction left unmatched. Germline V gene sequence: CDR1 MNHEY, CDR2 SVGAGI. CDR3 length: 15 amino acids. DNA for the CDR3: TGTGCCAGCAGTTTCCGGGACAGGGCGAGAGATACGCAGTATGTT. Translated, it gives CASSFRDRARDTQYV.

CDR3 region: CASSLDKNSPLHF. Written as DNA, the CDR3 is TGTGCCAGCAGCCTGGACAAAAATTCACCCCTCCACTTT. The chain combines TRBV6-6 with TRBJ1-6, with D maybe TRBD1 (5 bases). Per germline, CDR1 MNHNY and CDR2 SVGAGI (reference sequence). The CDR3 is made up of 13 amino acids. Trimming removed 6 bases from V and 7 bases from J, with 10 bases in between.

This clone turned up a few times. CDR3 loop: CASSINGRWTEAFF. CDR3 DNA: TGTGCCAGTAGTATAAACGGGAGGTGGACTGAAGCTTTCTTT. The chain links TRBV19 to TRBJ1-1; D is uncertain. Germline lookup yields CDR1 LNHDA and CDR2 SQIVND (reference sequence). The ends were cut back, 2 bases at V and 5 bases at J, with 12 bases in the middle. The length of the CDR3 is 14 residues.

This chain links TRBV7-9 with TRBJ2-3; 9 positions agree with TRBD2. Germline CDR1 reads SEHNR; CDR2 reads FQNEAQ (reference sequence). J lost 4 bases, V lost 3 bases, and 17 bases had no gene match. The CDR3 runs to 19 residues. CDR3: CASSFDLASGVSKPDTQYF. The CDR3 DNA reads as TGTGCCAGCAGCTTTGATCTCGCTAGCGGGGTAAGCAAGCCAGATACGCAGTATTTT.

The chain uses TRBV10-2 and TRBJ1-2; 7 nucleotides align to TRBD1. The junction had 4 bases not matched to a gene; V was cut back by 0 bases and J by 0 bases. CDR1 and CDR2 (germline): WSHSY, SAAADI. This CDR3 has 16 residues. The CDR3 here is CASSESDRMTNYGYTF. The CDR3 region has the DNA TGCGCCAGCAGTGAGTCGGACAGGATGACTAACTATGGCTACACCTTC.

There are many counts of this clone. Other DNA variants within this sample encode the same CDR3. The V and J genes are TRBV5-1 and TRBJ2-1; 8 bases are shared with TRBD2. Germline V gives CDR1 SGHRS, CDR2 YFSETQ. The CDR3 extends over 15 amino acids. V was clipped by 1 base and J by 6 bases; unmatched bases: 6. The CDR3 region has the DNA TGCGCCAGCAGCTTGTCGCCGGGGGGGATCAATGAGCAGTTCTTC. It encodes CASSLSPGGINEQFF. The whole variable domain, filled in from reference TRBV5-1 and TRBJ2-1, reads KAGVTQTPRYLIKTRGQQVTLSCSPISGHRSVSWYQQTPGQGLQFLFEYFSETQRNKGNFPGRFSGRQFSNSRSEMNVSTLELGDSALYLCASSLSPGGINEQFFGPGTRLTVL.

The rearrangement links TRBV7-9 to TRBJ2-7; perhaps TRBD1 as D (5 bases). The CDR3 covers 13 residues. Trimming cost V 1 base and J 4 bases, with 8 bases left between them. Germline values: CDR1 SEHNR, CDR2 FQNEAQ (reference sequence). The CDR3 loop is CASSLEGRYEQYF. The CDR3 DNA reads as TGTGCCAGCAGCTTAGAGGGGCGGTACGAGCAGTACTTC.

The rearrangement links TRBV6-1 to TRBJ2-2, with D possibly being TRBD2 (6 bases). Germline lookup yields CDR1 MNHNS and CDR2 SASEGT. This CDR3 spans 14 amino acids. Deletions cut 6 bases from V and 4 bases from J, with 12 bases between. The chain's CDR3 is CASRDWRGTGELFF. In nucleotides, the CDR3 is TGTGCCAGCAGGGACTGGCGGGGCACCGGGGAGCTGTTTTTT.

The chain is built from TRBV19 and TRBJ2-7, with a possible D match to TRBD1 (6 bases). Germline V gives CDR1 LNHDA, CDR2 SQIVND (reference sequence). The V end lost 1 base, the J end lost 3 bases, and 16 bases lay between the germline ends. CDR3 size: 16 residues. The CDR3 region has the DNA TGTGCCAGTAGTATAGTCCTGGACAGTGGATTCTACGAGCAGTACTTC. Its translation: CASSIVLDSGFYEQYF.

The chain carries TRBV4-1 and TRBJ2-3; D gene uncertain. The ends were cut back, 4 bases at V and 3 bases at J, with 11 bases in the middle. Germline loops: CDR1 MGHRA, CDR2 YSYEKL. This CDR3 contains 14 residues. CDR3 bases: TGCGCCAGCAGCCGATCCCTAGTAACAGATACGCAGTATTTT. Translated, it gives CASSRSLVTDTQYF.

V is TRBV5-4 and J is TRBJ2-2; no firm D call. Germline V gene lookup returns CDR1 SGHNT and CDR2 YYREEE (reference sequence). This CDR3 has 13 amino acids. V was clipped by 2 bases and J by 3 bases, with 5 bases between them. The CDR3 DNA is TGTGCCAGCAGCTTTGCGTACACCGGGGAGCTGTTTTTT. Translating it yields CASSFAYTGELFF.

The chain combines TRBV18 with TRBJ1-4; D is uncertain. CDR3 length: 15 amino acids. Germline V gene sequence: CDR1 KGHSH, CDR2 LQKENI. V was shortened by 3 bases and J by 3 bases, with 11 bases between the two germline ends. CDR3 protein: CASSPAHRPNEKLFF. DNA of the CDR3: TGTGCCAGCTCACCGGCCCACAGACCTAATGAAAAACTGTTTTTT.

The CDR3 protein is CAISERPYEQYF. For the CDR3, the DNA is TGTGCCATCAGTGAGCGTCCCTACGAGCAGTACTTC. The chain links TRBV10-3 to TRBJ2-7, with D uncertain. CDR1 and CDR2 (germline): ENHRY, SYGVKD. The CDR3 has 12 residues. V shed 2 bases and J shed 2 bases, with 4 bases lying between them.